The clone carrying this T cell receptor beta chain has just one count. Extracted from the samples, RNA was reverse transcribed into cDNA to serve as the sequencing template. TCRdb's copy holds only in-frame clones and misses some; the assay was immunoSEQ multiplex PCR. The data contain over 150,000 clones, more than 60% of them singletons. This CDR3 region has 13 residues. V lost 4 bases and J 7 bases, leaving 14 bases between the germline ends. Per germline, CDR1 GTSNPN and CDR2 SVGIG (reference sequence). The data stem from a study of CD8+ T cells in alopecia areata. The chain has TRBV30 and TRBJ1-5; a possible D gene is TRBD1 (5 bases). This specimen consisted of CD4+ T cells sorted from blood, obtained at week 0. This clonotype originated in a human donor with alopecia areata. CDR3 protein: CAWNRDPGQPQHF. CDR3 nucleotide sequence: TGTGCCTGGAATCGGGACCCGGGGCAGCCCCAGCATTTT.